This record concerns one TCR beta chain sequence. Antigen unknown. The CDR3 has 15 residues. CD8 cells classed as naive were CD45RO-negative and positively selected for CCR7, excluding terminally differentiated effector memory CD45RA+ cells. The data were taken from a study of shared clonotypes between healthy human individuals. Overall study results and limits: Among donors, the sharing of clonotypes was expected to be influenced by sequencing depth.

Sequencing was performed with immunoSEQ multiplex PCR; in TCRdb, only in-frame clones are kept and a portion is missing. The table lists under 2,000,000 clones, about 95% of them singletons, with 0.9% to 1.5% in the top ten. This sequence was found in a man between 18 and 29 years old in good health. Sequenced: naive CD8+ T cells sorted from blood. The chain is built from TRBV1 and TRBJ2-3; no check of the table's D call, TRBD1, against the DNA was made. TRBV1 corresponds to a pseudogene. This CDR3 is CTSSPRDRVPDTQYF. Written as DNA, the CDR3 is TGCACCAGCAGCCCCAGGGACAGGGTCCCAGATACGCAGTATTTT.